Listed below are T cell receptor beta chains from one sample, sequenced in a study of CD8 T cells in Susac syndrome. TCRdb analysed the immunoSEQ multiplex PCR reads with MiXCR anew, one entry per CDR3 protein. This sample carries about 130,000 distinct CDR3 sequences, roughly 94% of them seen once, and the ten largest clones take over 0.15%. The sequenced sample consisted of CD8+ T cells from PBMCs. These TCRs come from a human donor with Susac syndrome. Each CDR3 is given with its conserved first and last residue. Each record gives: J gene, V gene, clone size, D gene, CDR3 length, CDR3 DNA, CDR3 protein. D genes are given only for firm matches. Clone size is given for some rows only: seen once, a few or many times, or a class if the clone is expanded.

>TRBJ1-1|TRBV29-1|NA|NA|14
TGCAGCGTTGAAGCCGGGGGGGTTGCCACTGAAGCTTTCTTT
CSVEAGGVATEAFF
>TRBJ1-4|TRBV9|NA|NA|13
TGTGCCAGCAGCCCCCCGGACAGTTCAAAACTGTTTTTT
CASSPPDSSKLFF
>TRBJ2-5|TRBV28|NA|NA|17
TGTGCCAGCGGACCGTCTCTCGGGGTAGGGTCGAAGGAGACCCAGTACTTC
CASGPSLGVGSKETQYF
>TRBJ2-1|TRBV6-6|NA|NA|14
TGTGCCAGCAGCCCCGACGGATTGTACAATGAGCAGTTCTTC
CASSPDGLYNEQFF
>TRBJ2-6|TRBV29-1|NA|NA|14
TGCAGCGTCCCAGCTCTATCTGGGGCCAACGTCCTGACTTTC
CSVPALSGANVLTF
>TRBJ2-3|TRBV14|NA|TRBD1|17
TGTGCCAGCAGCCACACCCCGGACAGGGAATTGGCGAATACGCAGTATTTT
CASSHTPDRELANTQYF
>TRBJ2-5|TRBV28|NA|NA|13
TGTGCCAGCAGTTTACAGGAGGGAGAGACCCAGTACTTC
CASSLQEGETQYF
>TRBJ1-3|TRBV28|NA|NA|15
TGTGCCAGCAGTTCTCTAGATTCCTCTGGAAACACCATATATTTT
CASSSLDSSGNTIYF
>TRBJ2-2|TRBV4-1|NA|NA|14
TGCGCCAGCAGCCACAGGGCGAACACCGGGGAGCTGTTTTTT
CASSHRANTGELFF
>TRBJ1-2|TRBV27|NA|NA|15
TGTGCCAGCAGTTCGCCCCCGAACCTTCCCTATGGCTACACCTTC
CASSSPPNLPYGYTF
>TRBJ2-1|TRBV5-6|NA|NA|17
TGTGCCAGCAGCCCACCTAGGGGAGGCCCATCAGCCAATGAGCAGTTCTTC
CASSPPRGGPSANEQFF
>TRBJ2-2|TRBV29-1|NA|TRBD2|15
TGCAGCGTTGACGGCGGGAGGGCCAACACCGGGGAGCTGTTTTTT
CSVDGGRANTGELFF
>TRBJ1-2|TRBV29-1|NA|NA|12
TGCAGCGTTGAAGGAGGAATTAATGGCTACACCTTC
CSVEGGINGYTF
>TRBJ2-2|TRBV9|NA|NA|13
TGTGCCAGCAAGGGACAGAACACCGGGGAGCTGTTTTTT
CASKGQNTGELFF
>TRBJ2-5|TRBV4-1|NA|NA|16
TGCGCCAGCAGCCAAATCCCGGGACAATTTACGGAGACCCAGTACTTC
CASSQIPGQFTETQYF
>TRBJ2-1|TRBV5-4|NA|TRBD1|14
TGTGCCAGCAGCTTGAGACAGGGGGTTAATGAGCAGTTCTTC
CASSLRQGVNEQFF
>TRBJ2-4|TRBV5-1|NA|NA|15
TGCGCCAGCAGCACGGGCCGGGACACCCAAAACATTCAGTACTTC
CASSTGRDTQNIQYF
>TRBJ2-3|TRBV25-1|NA|TRBD1|17
TGTGCCAGCAGTGGGACTCGGGACAGGGTTAGCACAGATACGCAGTATTTT
CASSGTRDRVSTDTQYF
>TRBJ2-2|TRBV24-1|NA|NA|15
TGTGCCACCAGTGATTTACTCGACCCTTACGGGGAGCTGTTTTTT
CATSDLLDPYGELFF
>TRBJ1-3|TRBV29-1|NA|NA|14
TGCAGCGCTGGGGGAGGGAACTCTGGAAACACCATATATTTT
CSAGGGNSGNTIYF
>TRBJ2-7|TRBV12-3/TRBV12-4|NA|NA|12
TGTGCCAGCGCGACGGGAACCTACGAGCAGTACTTC
CASATGTYEQYF
>TRBJ2-2|TRBV27|NA|NA|15
TGTGCCAGCAGTTTTGGACAGTCGAACACCGGGGAGCTGTTTTTT
CASSFGQSNTGELFF
>TRBJ2-1|TRBV15|NA|TRBD2|14
TGTGCCACCAGCAGGACTAGCGAGGGCAATGAGCAGTTCTTC
CATSRTSEGNEQFF
>TRBJ1-5|TRBV25-1|NA|NA|14
TGTGCCAGCAGTAGGTCCGGTTATGGGCAGCCCCAGCATTTT
CASSRSGYGQPQHF
>TRBJ1-1|TRBV4-1|NA|NA|15
TGCGCCAGCAGCCAAGGGGCAACCCCGGCCACTGAAGCTTTCTTT
CASSQGATPATEAFF
>TRBJ2-7|TRBV3-1|NA|NA|15
TGTGCCAGCAGCCCCGGGAGCGGAACTTCCTACGAGCAGTACTTC
CASSPGSGTSYEQYF
>TRBJ2-7|TRBV3-1|NA|TRBD2|16
TGTGCCAGCAGCCAACATCGGACTAGCGGGACTTACGAGCAGTACTTC
CASSQHRTSGTYEQYF
>TRBJ2-1|TRBV9|NA|NA|12
TGTGCCAGCAGCGTAGGGGGAGATGAGCAGTTCTTC
CASSVGGDEQFF
>TRBJ2-1|TRBV6-5|NA|TRBD2|11
TGTGCCAGCAGCTCAGCGGGAGTGGAGTTCTTC
CASSSAGVEFF
>TRBJ2-7|TRBV11-2|NA|NA|11
TGTGCCAGCAGCTCGGAGATCGAGCAGTACTTC
CASSSEIEQYF
>TRBJ1-3|TRBV15|NA|NA|20
TGTGCCACCAGCAGGCCCGGCGGTCCCGACCAAGTAATCTCTGGAAACACCATATATTTT
CATSRPGGPDQVISGNTIYF
>TRBJ1-1|TRBV25-1|NA|NA|14
TGTGCCAGCAGTGAGTATTTCGGCGGCACTGAAGCTTTCTTT
CASSEYFGGTEAFF
>TRBJ1-1|TRBV24-1|NA|NA|13
TGTGCCACTCCTGGGGTTTGGAACACTGAAGCTTTCTTT
CATPGVWNTEAFF
>TRBJ2-3|TRBV10-3|NA|NA|11
TGTGCCATCAGTGGATCAGATACGCAGTATTTT
CAISGSDTQYF
>TRBJ2-2|TRBV27|NA|NA|16
TGTGCCAGCAGTTTAGATTGGGTATCGAACACCGGGGAGCTGTTTTTT
CASSLDWVSNTGELFF
>TRBJ2-5|TRBV3-1|NA|NA|16
TGTGCCAGCAGCCAAGTAGAACAGGCTGGGGGAGAGACCCAGTACTTC
CASSQVEQAGGETQYF
>TRBJ1-5|TRBV28|NA|NA|15
TGTGCCAGCAGTTTTTCGGGAGAGGGCAATCAGCCCCAGCATTTT
CASSFSGEGNQPQHF
>TRBJ2-1|TRBV20-1|NA|TRBD1|14
TGCAGTGCCGTGGGACAGGGGTTATACAATGAGCAGTTCTTC
CSAVGQGLYNEQFF
>TRBJ2-1|TRBV14|NA|TRBD2|15
TGTGCCAGCAGCCAACTAGCGGGTTCCTACAATGAGCAGTTCTTC
CASSQLAGSYNEQFF
>TRBJ1-4|TRBV9|NA|NA|16
TGTGCCAGCAGCCCCCCGACAGACACAACTAATGAAAAACTGTTTTTT
CASSPPTDTTNEKLFF
>TRBJ1-1|TRBV18|NA|NA|14
TGTGCCAGCTCACCTGAAGGGTTGAACACTGAAGCTTTCTTT
CASSPEGLNTEAFF
>TRBJ2-3|TRBV12-3/TRBV12-4|NA|NA|13
TGTGCCAGCCTACGCGGCGACCGGGATACGCAGTATTTT
CASLRGDRDTQYF
>TRBJ1-1|TRBV20-1|NA|TRBD1|14
TGCAGTGCTACCCTTAGGGGGCTGAGGACTGAAGCTTTCTTT
CSATLRGLRTEAFF
>TRBJ2-3|TRBV9|NA|NA|15
TGTGCCAGCAGCGGGCTGGGGGGCGGCACAGATACGCAGTATTTT
CASSGLGGGTDTQYF
>TRBJ2-7|TRBV7-6|NA|TRBD1|13
TGTGCCAGCAGCTCGGGACAGACCTACGAGCAGTACTTC
CASSSGQTYEQYF
>TRBJ1-2|TRBV6-2/TRBV6-3|NA|NA|16
TGTGCCAGCAGTTACTCGAGATCGGGGGGCGACTATGGCTACACCTTC
CASSYSRSGGDYGYTF
>TRBJ2-7|TRBV9|NA|NA|14
TGTGCCAGCAGCCCTGGGGGAATTACCCACGAGCAGTACTTC
CASSPGGITHEQYF
>TRBJ2-1|TRBV20-1|NA|TRBD2|14
TGCAGTATTAGCGGGAGCGGGTCCTACAATGAGCAGTTCTTC
CSISGSGSYNEQFF
>TRBJ2-1|TRBV6-4|NA|NA|13
TGTGCCAGCAGTGACGGTGGAGGCAATGAGCAGTTCTTC
CASSDGGGNEQFF
>TRBJ1-5|TRBV21-1|NA|NA|18
TGTGCCAGCAGCAGGACAGGGGCGGGTGATTCCAGCAATCAGCCCCAGCATTTT
CASSRTGAGDSSNQPQHF
>TRBJ1-2|TRBV24-1|NA|NA|15
TGTGCCACCAGACCTTACAGGGTGAGGAACTATGGCTACACCTTC
CATRPYRVRNYGYTF
>TRBJ1-5|TRBV6-1|NA|NA|14
TGTGCCAGCAGTGAAGCATCTCGGGGCCAGCCCCAGCATTTT
CASSEASRGQPQHF
>TRBJ2-1|TRBV9|NA|TRBD1|15
TGTGCCAGCAGCGCCCAGAGGGGACAGTCCAATGAGCAGTTCTTC
CASSAQRGQSNEQFF
>TRBJ2-7|TRBV7-9|NA|TRBD2|13
TGTGCCAGCAGCTTAAGCGGGACCGAAGAGCAGTACTTC
CASSLSGTEEQYF
>TRBJ1-1|TRBV15|once|TRBD1|15
TGTGCCACCAGCAGCCCGGGACAGTTGAACACTGAAGCTTTCTTT
CATSSPGQLNTEAFF
>TRBJ2-1|TRBV12-3/TRBV12-4|NA|NA|14
TGTGCCAGCAGTTCCGGGGGCCCCAGAAATGAGCAGTTCTTC
CASSSGGPRNEQFF
>TRBJ2-2|TRBV11-1|NA|NA|15
TGTGCCAGCAACTTTCCGGGACGGGACACCGGGGAGCTGTTTTTT
CASNFPGRDTGELFF
>TRBJ2-7|TRBV27|NA|NA|13
TGTGCCAGCAGTTTATCGTTGGGGGACGAGCAGTACTTC
CASSLSLGDEQYF
>TRBJ2-5|TRBV20-1|NA|NA|17
TGCAGTGCTAGAGATAGTTTAGGGGACACCATCCAAGAGACCCAGTACTTC
CSARDSLGDTIQETQYF